The clone carrying this T cell receptor beta chain was recorded only once. This entry belongs to a study of OX40 agonist ivuxolimab in advanced cancers. The germline V gene has CDR1 LGHNT and CDR2 FRNRAP. V gave up 2 bases and J gave up 3 bases, with 4 bases separating them. This CDR3 is 12 amino acids long. Produced via immunoSEQ multiplex PCR; TCRdb's table is partial and in-frame only. The table lists 67,000 or so clones, roughly 87% of them singletons, with 0.8% to 1.2% in the top ten. V usage is TRBV12-5 and J usage is TRBJ1-1; D not resolved. Sequencing was performed on CD4+ or CD8+ T cells sorted from blood, taken in a trial of the OX40 agonist ivuxolimab. The source is an adult with an advanced solid tumor such as melanoma, head and neck, liver or kidney cancer. In DNA form, the CDR3 reads TGTGCTAGTGGTTTGTCGTACACTGAAGCTTTCTTT. This gives the protein CASGLSYTEAFF.